Listed below are T cell receptor beta chains from one sample, sequenced in a study of blood T cell repertoires in COVID-19. The assay was immunoSEQ multiplex PCR, and TCRdb's table has in-frame clones only and misses some. The sample yields about 150,000 clones, roughly 77% seen once. Sequencing was carried out using peripheral blood. The source is a man in his fifties or sixties with acute or convalescent COVID-19. The CDR3 runs from the conserved cysteine through the conserved F or W. D genes are given only for firm matches. Size values are once, few and many counts, or a class for expanded clones, and some rows have none.

size	D	V	J	CDR3	DNA
NA	TRBD1	TRBV27	TRBJ1-2	CASSGQGHYGYTF	TGTGCCAGCAGTGGACAGGGCCACTATGGCTACACCTTC
NA	TRBD2	TRBV11-2	TRBJ2-3	CASSRRTSGVATSTDTQYF	TGTGCCAGCAGCCGTCGGACTAGCGGGGTCGCTACTAGCACAGATACGCAGTATTTT
NA	TRBD2	TRBV6-5	TRBJ2-1	CASSLGGRAYNEQFF	TGTGCCAGCAGTTTGGGTGGGAGGGCCTACAATGAGCAGTTCTTC
NA	TRBD1	TRBV7-8	TRBJ1-4	CASRRRLGTGDEKLFF	TGTGCCAGCAGGAGACGTTTGGGGACAGGGGACGAAAAACTGTTTTTT
NA	NA	TRBV19	TRBJ1-5	CASSMGPQGQPQHF	TGTGCCAGTAGTATGGGTCCGCAGGGCCAGCCCCAGCATTTT
once	NA	TRBV16	TRBJ1-2	CASSQQQGGYTF	TGTGCCAGCAGCCAACAGCAGGGCGGCTACACCTTC
NA	NA	TRBV10-1	TRBJ2-3	CASSEVRGNTQYF	TGCGCCAGCAGTGAGGTTAGGGGGAATACGCAGTATTTT
NA	NA	TRBV4-1	TRBJ2-7	CASGTSYEQYF	TGCGCCAGCGGCACCTCCTACGAGCAGTACTTC
once	TRBD1	TRBV11-2	TRBJ2-4	CASSFWSGQALNIQYF	TGTGCCAGCAGCTTCTGGTCGGGACAGGCACTAAACATTCAGTACTTC
once	NA	TRBV11-2	TRBJ1-5	CASSFGSGNQPQHF	TGTGCCAGCAGCTTCGGCAGCGGCAATCAGCCCCAGCATTTT
NA	NA	TRBV7-6	TRBJ2-5	CASSLAFGIQETQYF	TGTGCCAGCAGCTTAGCTTTCGGGATCCAAGAGACCCAGTACTTC
NA	NA	TRBV11-2	TRBJ2-5	CASSFGVHFQETQYF	TGTGCCAGCAGCTTCGGGGTCCACTTCCAAGAGACCCAGTACTTC
once	NA	TRBV7-9	TRBJ2-7	CASSSKGLAGNEQYF	TGTGCCAGCAGCTCCAAAGGCCTAGCCGGCAACGAGCAGTACTTC
NA	NA	TRBV7-2	TRBJ2-7	CASSLSRYPSYEQYF	TGTGCCAGCAGCTTATCCAGGTATCCCTCCTACGAGCAGTACTTC
few	TRBD2	TRBV2	TRBJ2-5	CASSVGGRARETQYF	TGTGCCAGCAGTGTGGGGGGGAGGGCTAGAGAGACCCAGTACTTC
once	TRBD2	TRBV13	TRBJ2-5	CASSPRGSGSTQYF	TGTGCCAGCAGCCCTCGGGGTAGCGGGAGTACCCAGTACTTC
NA	NA	TRBV28	TRBJ1-1	CASSFQGTEAFF	TGTGCCAGCAGTTTCCAGGGCACTGAAGCTTTCTTT
NA	NA	TRBV19	TRBJ1-5	CASSIGRGGLSNQPQHF	TGTGCCAGTAGTATAGGTCGGGGGGGTTTAAGCAATCAGCCCCAGCATTTT
NA	NA	TRBV6-5	TRBJ2-5	CASRGSGQETQYF	TGTGCCAGCCGAGGGAGTGGGCAAGAGACCCAGTACTTC
few	TRBD1	TRBV10-3	TRBJ1-1	CAISDLGTGRNTEAFF	TGTGCCATCAGTGACCTGGGGACAGGGAGGAACACTGAAGCTTTCTTT
few	TRBD1	TRBV5-1	TRBJ2-1	CASSHPEQGANEQFF	TGCGCCAGCAGCCACCCCGAACAGGGGGCAAATGAGCAGTTCTTC
NA	NA	TRBV2	TRBJ2-6	CASNRGPGANVLTF	TGTGCCAGCAATCGAGGGCCTGGGGCCAACGTCCTGACTTTC
many	NA	TRBV5-4	TRBJ2-7	CASSLGGTLGLSDEQYF	TGTGCCAGCAGCTTGGGCGGGACCCTAGGGCTTTCTGACGAGCAGTACTTC
NA	TRBD1	TRBV10-3	TRBJ1-2	CAISEGQGMVGYTF	TGTGCCATCAGTGAGGGACAGGGGATGGTTGGCTACACCTTC
NA	NA	TRBV7-9	TRBJ2-2	CASSFRESGELFF	TGTGCCAGCAGCTTTCGGGAATCCGGGGAGCTGTTTTTT
NA	NA	TRBV30	TRBJ2-5	CAWSPFQGFGETQYF	TGTGCCTGGTCCCCGTTTCAGGGGTTCGGAGAGACCCAGTACTTC
NA	NA	TRBV21-1	TRBJ2-2	CASSKDPPGIDGELFF	TGTGCCAGCAGCAAAGACCCCCCAGGGATTGACGGGGAGCTGTTTTTT
few	NA	TRBV7-3	TRBJ1-1	CASSLRVTDNTEAFF	TGTGCCAGCAGCTTAAGGGTGACAGACAACACTGAAGCTTTCTTT
NA	NA	TRBV28	TRBJ1-6	CASLSNNSPLHF	TGTGCCAGTCTTAGCAATAATTCACCCCTCCACTTT
few	TRBD2	TRBV7-9	TRBJ2-1	CASSLATSGNNEQFF	TGTGCCAGCAGCTTAGCGACTAGCGGGAACAATGAGCAGTTCTTC
NA	NA	TRBV10-1	TRBJ1-5	CASSELLNRSNQPQHF	TGCGCCAGCAGTGAGCTGCTTAATCGGAGCAATCAGCCCCAGCATTTT
NA	NA	TRBV12-3/TRBV12-4	TRBJ1-1	CASSPPGTAEAFF	TGTGCCAGCAGTCCCCCGGGAACGGCTGAAGCTTTCTTT
NA	TRBD2	TRBV3-1/TRBV3-2	TRBJ2-5	CASSLTAGGPETQYF	TGTGCCAGCAGCCTCACGGCGGGGGGACCTGAGACCCAGTACTTC
NA	TRBD1	TRBV12-3/TRBV12-4	TRBJ1-5	CASSSTGQPQHF	TGTGCCAGCAGCTCGACAGGGCAGCCCCAGCATTTT
NA	NA	TRBV28	TRBJ1-5	CASSRDFNQPQHF	TGTGCCAGCAGTCGGGACTTCAATCAGCCCCAGCATTTT
NA	TRBD1	TRBV7-9	TRBJ1-2	CASTFSTGREGYTF	TGTGCCAGCACCTTCTCGACAGGGAGAGAGGGCTACACCTTC
NA	TRBD2	TRBV5-6	TRBJ2-5	CASSPERGGQETQYF	TGTGCCAGCAGCCCTGAGCGGGGAGGGCAAGAGACCCAGTACTTC
NA	NA	TRBV20-1	TRBJ1-1	CSALLQGEAFF	TGCAGTGCTCTCCTCCAGGGTGAAGCTTTCTTT
NA	TRBD1	TRBV12-5	TRBJ2-2	CASGATGMNTGELFF	TGTGCTAGTGGTGCGACAGGGATGAACACCGGGGAGCTGTTTTTT
NA	NA	TRBV6-5	TRBJ2-7	CASRPTWSYEQYF	TGTGCCAGCAGACCTACGTGGTCCTACGAGCAGTACTTC
NA	TRBD2	TRBV5-1	TRBJ2-1	CASTGLAEYNEQFF	TGCGCCAGCACCGGACTAGCGGAATACAATGAGCAGTTCTTC